This TCR beta chain was found in a study of post-analysis software for immune sequencing data. Study as a whole: Relapsing-remitting, secondary progressive and progressive-relapsing courses of multiple sclerosis were included. General observations from the study: Strong co-clustering by F measure was seen for same-batch samples. Patients carried a handful of TRBV segments more frequently than controls did, and TRBV5-6, TRBV5-1 and TRBV20-1 were among them. Controls significantly exceeded multiple sclerosis patients in normalized Chao1 diversity.

cDNA libraries for TCR beta contained unique molecular identifiers. TCRdb itself ran the PCR reads through MiXCR, one entry per CDR3 protein. This table has hundreds of thousands of distinct CDR3 sequences, roughly 46% appearing once. This CDR3 region has 11 residues. The germline V and J ends were trimmed by 11 bases and 7 bases, with 15 bases remaining between them. CDR1 and CDR2 from the germline V gene are ENHRY and SYGVKD. Regarding this clonotype: The target antigen is unknown.

The source material was blood. The sequence derives from a girl aged 5 to 17 with multiple sclerosis. V and J are TRBV10-3 and TRBJ2-7, with D perhaps TRBD1 or TRBD2 (6 bases each). For the CDR3, the DNA is TGTGCCGCCTCGGGGGCGGAAGAGCAGTACTTC. This gives the protein CAASGAEEQYF.